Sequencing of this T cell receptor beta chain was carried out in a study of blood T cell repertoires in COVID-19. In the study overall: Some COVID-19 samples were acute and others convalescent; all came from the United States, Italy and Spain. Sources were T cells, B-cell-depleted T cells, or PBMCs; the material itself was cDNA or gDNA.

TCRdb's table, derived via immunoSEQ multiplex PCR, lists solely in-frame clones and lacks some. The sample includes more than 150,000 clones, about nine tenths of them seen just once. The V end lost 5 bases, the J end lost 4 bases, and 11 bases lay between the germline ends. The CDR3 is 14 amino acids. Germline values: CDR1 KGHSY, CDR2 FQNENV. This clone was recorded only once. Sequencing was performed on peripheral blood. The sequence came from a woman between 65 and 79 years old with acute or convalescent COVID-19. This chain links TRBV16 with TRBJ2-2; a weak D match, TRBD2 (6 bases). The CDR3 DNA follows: TGTGCCAGCAGCTTGCAGGGAGGCACCGGGGAGCTGTTTTTT. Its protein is CASSLQGGTGELFF.